Included here is one T cell receptor (beta chain) sequence, with context. Its antigen remains unidentified. The data derive from a study of T cells in narcolepsy. General study results and limits: Reportedly, autoreactive clonotypes were serially detected in patients' blood but not controls'. Autoreactive clone sequences were missing from some blood memory CD4+ repertoires. Comparing one patient's CSF and blood CD4+ clonotypes highlighted HCRT- and TRIB2-specific autoreactive clonotypes.

Germline loops: CDR1 LGHNT, CDR2 FRNRAP. Trimming removed 3 bases from V and 10 bases from J; junction bases left unmatched: 5. CDR3 length: 13 residues. TCRdb's copy holds only in-frame clones and misses some; the assay was immunoSEQ multiplex PCR. The table includes more than 25,000 clones, less than 85% detected once. The source of this sequence is a human donor in good health. This sequence joins TRBV12-5 and TRBJ2-1; 8 bases are a match to TRBD1. Sequenced input: memory (CD45RA-) CD4+ T cells from blood. CDR3 DNA sequence: TGTGCTAGTGGTTTAGGGACAGGAAGAGAGCAGTTCTTC. Its translation is CASGLGTGREQFF.